Below, 18 T cell receptor beta chains from the same sample are listed, as sequenced in a study of OX40 agonist ivuxolimab in advanced cancers. Sequenced by immunoSEQ multiplex PCR; TCRdb stores in-frame clones only, minus some. The sample includes around 85,000 clones, roughly 89% of them seen just once. The sequenced sample was CD4+ or CD8+ T cells sorted from blood, obtained in a trial of the OX40 agonist ivuxolimab. The receptors were gathered from an adult with an advanced solid tumor such as melanoma, head and neck, liver or kidney cancer.

The chain has TRBV5-1 and TRBJ2-7, with 9 bases aligning to TRBD1. After removal of 0 bases from V and 4 bases from J, the junction contained 5 bases not matched to a gene. CDR3 length: 15 residues. Germline V lookup: CDR1 SGHRS, CDR2 YFSETQ. This CDR3 reads CASSLEQGAAYEQYF. In nucleotides, the CDR3 is TGCGCCAGCAGCTTGGAACAGGGGGCGGCGTACGAGCAGTACTTC.

V and J are TRBV6-1 and TRBJ2-3; D is undetermined. The germline V and J ends were trimmed by 6 bases and 5 bases, with 12 bases remaining between them. The germline V gene encodes CDR1 MNHNS and CDR2 SASEGT. The CDR3 sequence is 13 residues long. For the CDR3, the DNA is TGTGCCAGCAGGGCAAACTTGCGAGATACGCAGTATTTT. Residues: CASRANLRDTQYF.

The chain combines TRBV14 with TRBJ2-5, with 8 bases matching TRBD2. Per germline, CDR1 SGHDN and CDR2 FVKESK. The junction had 3 bases not matched to a gene; V was cut back by 1 base and J by 5 bases. This CDR3 contains 14 residues. CDR3 DNA: TGTGCCAGCAGCCAAGGGACTAGCTTTGAGACCCAGTACTTC. Encoded protein: CASSQGTSFETQYF.

J is TRBJ1-5 and V is TRBV18; 8 bases agree with TRBD1. CDR3 size: 14 residues. Germline values: CDR1 KGHSH, CDR2 LQKENI. J lost 6 bases, V lost 3 bases, and 4 bases had no gene match. In DNA, the CDR3 is TGTGCCAGCTCACCTGCAGGGGGCCTTCAGCCCCAGCATTTT. This codes for CASSPAGGLQPQHF.

The V and J genes are TRBV19 and TRBJ1-6; 8 bases are shared with TRBD1. The CDR3 consists of 14 residues. V lost 5 bases to trimming and J lost 8 bases; unmatched junction nucleotides: 5. Germline loops: CDR1 LNHDA, CDR2 SQIVND (reference sequence). CDR3 in DNA: TGTGCCAGTAGTTTGGGACAGGCTTATTCACCCCTCCACTTT. It is translated as CASSLGQAYSPLHF.

The chain links TRBV15 to TRBJ1-3; D is ambiguous. CDR3 length: 16 residues. V was pared by 3 bases and J by 4 bases, with 16 bases between. The germline V gene has CDR1 LNHNV and CDR2 YYDKDF (reference sequence). CDR3 bases: TGTGCCACCAGCAGTCGGCGACGAGGGTTCGGAAACACCATATATTTT. Translation: CATSSRRRGFGNTIYF.

This chain joins TRBV7-8 and TRBJ2-5; tentative D call: TRBD2 (5 bases). Deletions cut 5 bases from V and 13 bases from J, with 17 bases between. The CDR3 loop spans 12 amino acids. Germline V lookup: CDR1 SGHVS, CDR2 FQNEAQ. The CDR3 nucleotides are TGTGCCAGCAGCCCGGCGGGCCGTTTGTGGTACTTC. This encodes CASSPAGRLWYF.

V is TRBV5-1 and J is TRBJ1-4; maybe TRBD1 (6 bases). The CDR3 consists of 16 residues. Germline CDR1 is SGHRS and CDR2 is YFSETQ. Between the trimmed V and J ends, which lost 2 bases and 4 bases, there was a span of 15 bases. DNA for the CDR3: TGCGCCAGCAGCTTCCAACCACGACAGGATAATGAAAAACTGTTTTTT. Translating it yields CASSFQPRQDNEKLFF.

This chain uses TRBV18 with TRBJ1-4; 7 bases are shared with TRBD1. Trimming took 3 bases from V and 13 from J; bases not matched to a gene: 14. Germline CDR1 reads KGHSH; CDR2 reads LQKENI. CDR3 length: 15 amino acids. DNA for the CDR3: TGTGCCAGCTCACCCTTTGGACAGGCAAATGGGGGACTGTTTTTT. This encodes CASSPFGQANGGLFF.

About this clone itself: The junction departs from germline at one end; a sequencing error may be responsible. The chain's CDR3 is CASGSDPGRLLF. CDR3 in DNA: TGTGCCAGCGGTTCGGATCCAGGGCGCTTGTTGTTT. The rearrangement links TRBV9 to TRBJ1-1, with D possibly matching TRBD1 (5 bases). Germline CDR1 SGDLS, CDR2 YYNGEE. The CDR3 length is 12 residues. The whole variable domain, remainder taken from reference TRBV9 and TRBJ1-1, is DSGVTQTPKHLITATGQRVTLRCSPRSGDLSVYWYQQSLDQGLQFLIQYYNGEERAKGNILERFSAQQFPDLHSELNLSSLELGDSALYFCASGSDPGRLLFGQGTRLTVV.

The V and J genes are TRBV29-1 and TRBJ2-4; TRBD2 matches 9 bases. The V segment lost 7 bases and the J segment 5 bases; nucleotides outside the gene matches: 6. The germline CDR1 and CDR2 sequences are SQVTM and ANQGSEA. This CDR3 contains 13 residues. CDR3 region: CSGATSGENIQYF. CDR3 nucleotides: TGCAGCGGAGCGACTAGCGGAGAAAACATTCAGTACTTC.

The rearrangement links TRBV19 to TRBJ1-1; no definite D call. V was cut by 5 bases and J by 0 bases, with 7 bases left in between. Germline lookup yields CDR1 LNHDA and CDR2 SQIVND (reference sequence). This CDR3 is 13 amino acids long. CDR3 residues: CASSLTVNTEAFF. The CDR3 bases are TGTGCCAGTAGTTTAACAGTGAACACTGAAGCTTTCTTT.

The J gene is TRBJ2-7, the V gene TRBV5-4, with D maybe TRBD1 (6 bases). Per germline, CDR1 SGHNT and CDR2 YYREEE (reference sequence). Between the trimmed V and J ends, which lost 4 bases and 1 base, there was a span of 15 bases. The length of the CDR3 is 15 residues. CDR3 DNA: TGTGCCAGCAGCCAAGGGGGTCCCCCATCCTACGAGCAGTACTTC. Translation gives CASSQGGPPSYEQYF. The entire variable domain, with the rest obtained from reference TRBV5-4 and TRBJ2-7, is as follows: ETGVTQSPTHLIKTRGQQVTLRCSSQSGHNTVSWYQQALGQGPQFIFQYYREEENGRGNFPPRFSGLQFPNYSSELNVNALELDDSALYLCASSQGGPPSYEQYFGPGTRLTVT.

In its sample, this clone was seen a few times. The V gene is TRBV5-5, the J gene TRBJ2-7; 7 positions agree with TRBD1. The germline gives CDR1 SGHKS, CDR2 YYEKEE (reference sequence). The CDR3 covers 14 residues. V trimming: 4 bases; J trimming: 3 bases; junction bases outside the gene matches: 7. CDR3 coding DNA: TGTGCCAGCAGCCTCCGGACAGGCGACTACGAGCAGTACTTC. It codes for CASSLRTGDYEQYF.

The CDR3, as DNA: TGTGCCAGCAGCCTTCGGGGGAGTGGGATAGATACGCAGTATTTT. Its protein product is CASSLRGSGIDTQYF. V is TRBV9 and J is TRBJ2-3, with D tentatively TRBD2 (6 bases). This CDR3 comprises 15 residues. Trimming took off 4 bases at V and 5 bases at J, with 17 bases between the two ends. CDR1 SGDLS and CDR2 YYNGEE come from the germline V gene.

V and J are TRBV7-9 and TRBJ1-4; D might be TRBD1 (6 bases). The germline CDR1 and CDR2 sequences are SEHNR and FQNEAQ (reference sequence). The CDR3 is 13 amino acids. Deletions cut 8 bases from V and 5 bases from J, with 12 bases between. As DNA, the CDR3 is TGTGCCAGCCAACAGGGCCCGAATGAAAAACTGTTTTTT. Protein product: CASQQGPNEKLFF. The full variable domain, in which reference TRBV7-9 and TRBJ1-4 provide the parts outside the CDR3, is DTGVSQNPRHKITKRGQNVTFRCDPISEHNRLYWYRQTLGQGPEFLTYFQNEAQLEKSRLLSDRFSAERPKGSFSTLEIQRTEQGDSAMYLCASQQGPNEKLFFGSGTQLSVL.

V is TRBV5-6 and J is TRBJ1-1, with no clear D. The V end lost 2 bases, the J end lost 0 bases, and 8 bases lay between the germline ends. Germline V CDR1 and CDR2: SGHDT, YYEEEE. This CDR3 is built from 14 residues. The CDR3 region is CASSFATVNTEAFF. CDR3 nucleotides: TGTGCCAGCAGCTTCGCGACGGTGAACACTGAAGCTTTCTTT. The full variable domain, with the rest looked up from reference TRBV5-6 and TRBJ1-1, is DAGVTQSPTHLIKTRGQQVTLRCSPKSGHDTVSWYQQALGQGPQFIFQYYEEEERQRGNFPDRFSGHQFPNYSSELNVNALLLGDSALYLCASSFATVNTEAFFGQGTRLTVV.

This clone was detected only a few times. This chain joins TRBV7-2 and TRBJ1-1; D is unresolved. V shed 4 bases and J shed 7 bases, with 13 bases lying between them. This CDR3 has 13 residues. Germline CDR1 and CDR2: SGHTA and FQGNSA. Here the CDR3 reads CASSSRWRVEAFF. CDR3 DNA sequence: TGTGCCAGCAGCTCCAGGTGGAGGGTTGAAGCTTTCTTT.